These 10 T cell receptor beta chains came from one sample sequenced in a study of T cell responses to AZD1222 COVID-19 vaccine. The assay was immunoSEQ multiplex PCR, and TCRdb's table has in-frame clones only and misses some. The repertoire holds roughly 130,000 clones, with 80% to 90% as singletons. Here the sequenced sample was peripheral blood, taken on day 0 of MenACWY control vaccination. These TCRs come from an adult in good health.

The genes are TRBV28 and TRBJ2-7; D gene unclear. V was clipped by 6 bases and J by 1 base, with 7 bases between them. The CDR3 spans 12 residues. The germline CDR1 and CDR2 sequences are MDHEN and SYDVKM. In nucleotides, the CDR3 is TGTGCCAGCAGCGATCCTTCCTACGAGCAGTACTTC. This translates into CASSDPSYEQYF. Filled out from reference TRBV28 and TRBJ2-7, the complete variable domain reads DVKVTQSSRYLVKRTGEKVFLECVQDMDHENMFWYRQDPGLGLRLIYFSYDVKMKEKGDIPEGYSVSREKKERFSLILESASTNQTSMYLCASSDPSYEQYFGPGTRLTVT.

The chain carries TRBV18 and TRBJ2-7, with 7 bases identical to TRBD2. The CDR3 is 12 residues long. Trimming cost V 2 bases and J 7 bases; bases outside gene matches: 2. Germline CDR1 is KGHSH and CDR2 is LQKENI. The CDR3 region is CASSPGRDEQYF. The CDR3 DNA reads TGTGCCAGCTCACCAGGGAGGGATGAGCAGTACTTC.

V is TRBV5-1 and J is TRBJ2-7; 10 bases agree with TRBD2. The CDR3 covers 15 residues. The germline CDR1 and CDR2 sequences are SGHRS and YFSETQ. Germline trimming cut 4 bases from V and 4 bases from J; bases unmatched to any gene: 8. CDR3 DNA sequence: TGCGCCAGCAGCCCAGGGCTAGCGGGAGCTTACGAGCAGTACTTC. Residues: CASSPGLAGAYEQYF.

The V gene is TRBV4-1, the J gene TRBJ1-1; possible D gene TRBD1, 6 bases. Germline lookup yields CDR1 MGHRA and CDR2 YSYEKL. V shed 1 base and J shed 1 base, with 10 bases lying between them. The length of the CDR3 is 15 residues. CDR3 in amino acids: CASSQGDRWNTEAFF. The DNA of the CDR3 is TGCGCCAGCAGCCAAGGCGACAGGTGGAACACTGAAGCTTTCTTT.

This clone was counted at least ten times. The rearrangement links TRBV2 to TRBJ1-5; no definite D call. Trimming cost V 0 bases and J 0 bases, with 3 bases left between them. The CDR3 totals 14 residues. The V gene's germline CDR1 is SNHLY and CDR2 FYNNEI. In DNA, the CDR3 is TGTGCCAGCAGTGAAGCGTATAGCAATCAGCCCCAGCATTTT. Translation gives CASSEAYSNQPQHF. The full variable domain, completed using reference TRBV2 and TRBJ1-5, is EPEVTQTPSHQVTQMGQEVILRCVPISNHLYFYWYRQILGQKVEFLVSFYNNEISEKSEIFDDQFSVERPDGSNFTLKIRSTKLEDSAMYFCASSEAYSNQPQHFGDGTRLSIL.

The chain uses TRBV2 and TRBJ1-1, with D perhaps matching TRBD1 (6 bases). CDR3 length: 14 residues. CDR1 is SNHLY, CDR2 FYNNEI, per germline. V was shortened by 3 bases and J by 10 bases, with 18 bases between the two germline ends. DNA for the CDR3: TGTGCCAGCAGTGAGGTCCAGGGGAGGCTACCAGCTTTCTTT. Protein: CASSEVQGRLPAFF.

V gene TRBV28 combines with J gene TRBJ2-6; TRBD2 matches 7 bases. CDR1 is MDHEN and CDR2 is SYDVKM in the germline V gene. The CDR3 has 17 residues. J was trimmed by 4 bases and V by 2 bases; bases with no gene match: 8. The CDR3 DNA follows: TGTGCCAGCAGTTTACCTGCCGCGGGAGTAGGGGCCAACGTCCTGACTTTC. This codes for CASSLPAAGVGANVLTF.

The rearrangement uses TRBV5-1 and TRBJ2-5; 10 bases are shared with TRBD1. The junction had 7 bases not matched to a gene; V was cut back by 4 bases and J by 4 bases. Germline CDR1 and CDR2: SGHRS and YFSETQ. The CDR3 contains 15 residues. Here the CDR3 DNA reads TGCGCCAGCAGCCGGGACGGGACAGGGGTAGAGACCCAGTACTTC. This translates into CASSRDGTGVETQYF.

The chain has TRBV10-3 and TRBJ1-3, with a weak D call TRBD1 (5 bases). The CDR3 is 15 amino acids. In germline, CDR1 is ENHRY, CDR2 SYGVKD. Trimming removed 10 bases from V and 0 bases from J, with 16 bases in between. CDR3 nucleotide sequence: TGTGCCAAGCCCTCCGGGACGGACTCTGGAAACACCATATATTTT. Translated: CAKPSGTDSGNTIYF.

The gene calls are TRBV19 and TRBJ1-4; no reliable D call. The ends were cut back, 5 bases at V and 7 bases at J, with 11 bases in the middle. Germline CDR1 LNHDA, CDR2 SQIVND (reference sequence). CDR3 size: 13 residues. CDR3 DNA sequence: TGTGCCAGTAGTCGTGGGCCTGTTGAAAAACTGTTTTTT. Its protein is CASSRGPVEKLFF. Combining the CDR3 with reference TRBV19 and TRBJ1-4 gives the whole variable domain DGGITQSPKYLFRKEGQNVTLSCEQNLNHDAMYWYRQDPGQGLRLIYYSQIVNDFQKGDIAEGYSVSREKKESFPLTVTSAQKNPTAFYLCASSRGPVEKLFFGSGTQLSVL.